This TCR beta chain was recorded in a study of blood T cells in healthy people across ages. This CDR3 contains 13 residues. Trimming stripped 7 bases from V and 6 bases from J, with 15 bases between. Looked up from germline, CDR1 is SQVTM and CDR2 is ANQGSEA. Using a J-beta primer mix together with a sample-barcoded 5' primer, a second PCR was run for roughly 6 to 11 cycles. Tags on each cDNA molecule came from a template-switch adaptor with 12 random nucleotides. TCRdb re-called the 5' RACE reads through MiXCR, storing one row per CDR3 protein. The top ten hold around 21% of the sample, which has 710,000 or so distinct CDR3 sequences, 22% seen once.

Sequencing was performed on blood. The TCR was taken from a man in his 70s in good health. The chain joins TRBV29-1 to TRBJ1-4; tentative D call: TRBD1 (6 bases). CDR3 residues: CSAELGGDEKLFF. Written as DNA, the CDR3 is TGCAGCGCGGAGTTAGGGGGTGATGAAAAACTGTTTTTT.